The 27 T cell receptor beta chains below were found in one sample sequenced in a study of yellow fever vaccine responses in identical twins. TCRdb itself ran the RT-PCR reads through MiXCR, one entry per CDR3 protein. The sample holds about 19,000 distinct CDR3 sequences, about two thirds seen once. This sample comprised T cells from blood (PBMCs), unsorted or a sorted subset (not recorded which), obtained before or after yellow fever vaccination (not recorded which). The source of these receptors is a woman in her late teens or twenties who received the yellow fever vaccine.

The chain couples TRBV18 to TRBJ2-2; 7 bases match TRBD1. Germline CDR1 is KGHSH and CDR2 is LQKENI. The CDR3 sequence is 17 residues long. Trimming cost V 0 bases and J 0 bases; bases outside gene matches: 4. The CDR3 DNA reads TGTGCCAGCTCACCACCGAACAGGGGCCCGAACACCGGGGAGCTGTTTTTT. Amino acid sequence: CASSPPNRGPNTGELFF.

This sequence joins TRBV14 and TRBJ2-7; 8 bases agree with TRBD1. Trimming at V came to 2 bases and at J to 2 bases, leaving 5 bases not matched to a gene. This CDR3 region has 15 residues. The germline CDR1 and CDR2 sequences are SGHDN and FVKESK. CDR3 sequence: CASSQRQGLTYEQYF. CDR3 in DNA: TGTGCCAGCAGCCAACGACAGGGGCTCACCTACGAGCAGTACTTC.

V and J are TRBV10-3 and TRBJ1-2; 9 bases agree with TRBD1. Germline V gene lookup returns CDR1 ENHRY and CDR2 SYGVKD. CDR3 length: 14 residues. The trim removed 10 bases at V and 7 bases at J, leaving 13 bases unmatched. The CDR3 DNA follows: TGTGCCACTGAGACCGGGACAGGGAGGAGTGGCTACACCTTC. Translation: CATETGTGRSGYTF.

The V call is TRBV7-3, the J call TRBJ2-3; 8 nucleotides line up with TRBD2. The CDR3 covers 17 residues. Germline CDR1 reads SGHTA; CDR2 reads FQGTGA. V trimming: 11 bases; J trimming: 5 bases; junction bases outside the gene matches: 21. The chain's CDR3 is CASRGSASGFLGDTQYF. CDR3 in DNA: TGTGCCTCAAGGGGGTCGGCTAGCGGGTTCCTTGGAGATACGCAGTATTTT.

The chain is built from TRBV2 and TRBJ2-7; D call uncertain. Germline V CDR1 and CDR2: SNHLY, FYNNEI. With 1 base removed from V and 4 bases from J, the gap between germline ends came to 11 bases. There are 14 residues in the CDR3. The CDR3 spells CASSEGVGVYEQYV. CDR3 in DNA: TGTGCCAGCAGTGAAGGGGTTGGGGTTTACGAGCAGTACGTC.

A note on this clonotype: At one of its ends the junction is not consistent with the germline gene, which may arise from a read error. The V call is TRBV2, the J call TRBJ1-2, with D perhaps TRBD1 (5 bases). Germline values: CDR1 SNHLY, CDR2 FYNNEI. The CDR3 is 15 residues long. CDR3: CARSEDTETTYGYTF. DNA for the CDR3: TGTGCCAGAAGTGAGGACACCGAGACGACCTATGGCTACACCTTC.

This clonotype was seen more than once but under ten times. The CDR3 nucleotides are TGTGCCAGTAGCGCCGACCCGGAGGGAAACACCATATATTTT. Protein: CASSADPEGNTIYF. The rearrangement uses TRBV19 and TRBJ1-3; D is unresolved. Germline V lookup: CDR1 LNHDA, CDR2 SQIVND (reference sequence). This CDR3 has 14 residues. The V and J ends lost 6 bases and 4 bases respectively, with 13 bases between them.

This sequence joins TRBV29-1 and TRBJ2-7; 7 nucleotides align to TRBD1. V gave up 7 bases and J gave up 2 bases; unmatched junction bases: 8. The CDR3 spans 13 residues. Germline assignment: CDR1 SQVTM and CDR2 ANQGSEA. The CDR3 DNA reads TGCAGCGCTCGGACAGGTTACACCTACGAGCAGTACTTC. Its protein is CSARTGYTYEQYF.

The chain has TRBV11-1 and TRBJ2-1; D ambiguous. This CDR3 spans 14 amino acids. CDR1 SGHAT and CDR2 FQDESV come from the germline V gene (reference sequence). V shed 1 base and J shed 7 bases, with 11 bases lying between them. CDR3 DNA sequence: TGTGCCAGCAGCTTAGTTCAGCAACTGAATGAGCAGTTCTTC. Protein sequence: CASSLVQQLNEQFF.

The CDR3 bases are TGCGCCAGCAGTGTGGTAGTCGGAAACACAGATACGCAGTATTTT. Translated, it gives CASSVVVGNTDTQYF. V usage is TRBV10-1 and J usage is TRBJ2-3; D uncertain. Per the germline V gene, CDR1 is WNHNN and CDR2 is SYGVQD (reference sequence). CDR3 size: 15 residues. V shed 4 bases and J shed 2 bases, with 13 bases lying between them.

This clonotype has a handful of counts. This chain uses TRBV10-3 with TRBJ1-1; tentatively, D is TRBD1 (5 bases). Germline CDR1 and CDR2: ENHRY and SYGVKD. The CDR3 is made up of 12 amino acids. The ends were cut back, 6 bases at V and 4 bases at J, with 9 bases in the middle. CDR3 amino acids: CAISAGLTEAFF. The CDR3 DNA follows: TGTGCCATCAGCGCGGGACTCACTGAAGCTTTCTTT.

The J gene is TRBJ2-7, the V gene TRBV2, with unresolved D. The ends were cut back, 7 bases at V and 4 bases at J, with 14 bases in the middle. Germline CDR1 SNHLY, CDR2 FYNNEI. This CDR3 contains 13 residues. CDR3 region: CASISRRTYEQYF. DNA for the CDR3: TGTGCCAGCATCTCGCGCCGAACTTACGAGCAGTACTTC.

The V and J genes are TRBV29-1 and TRBJ2-5; D gene ambiguous. Between the trimmed V and J ends, which lost 5 bases and 3 bases, there was a span of 10 bases. The CDR3 is 12 amino acids. Germline V lookup: CDR1 SQVTM, CDR2 ANQGSEA. CDR3 DNA: TGCAGCGTTAAGACATCGGAAGAGACCCAGTACTTC. Protein sequence: CSVKTSEETQYF. Drawing the rest from reference TRBV29-1 and TRBJ2-5, the complete variable domain is SAVISQKPSRDICQRGTSLTIQCQVDSQVTMMFWYRQQPGQSLTLIATANQGSEATYESGFVIDKFPISRPNLTFSTLTVSNMSPEDSSIYLCSVKTSEETQYFGPGTRLLVL.

The chain uses TRBV12-3 or TRBV12-4 and TRBJ2-3; possibly TRBD2 for D (6 bases). The V and J ends lost 3 bases and 5 bases respectively, with 21 bases between them. The CDR3 loop spans 17 amino acids. The CDR3 loop is CASSLPPTDYPRDTQYF. The CDR3 DNA reads TGTGCCAGCAGTTTGCCGCCGACGGACTACCCCCGAGATACGCAGTATTTT.

The CDR3 DNA reads as TGTGCCAGCATCGCAGGGGAAATGAACACTGAAGCTTTCTTT. Its protein product is CASIAGEMNTEAFF. This chain links TRBV28 with TRBJ1-1; tentative D call: TRBD1 (6 bases). Germline assignment: CDR1 MDHEN and CDR2 SYDVKM. V lost 7 bases to trimming and J lost 0 bases, with 12 bases between them. The CDR3 has 14 amino acids.

This chain connects TRBV4-1 to TRBJ1-2; 8 bases line up with TRBD1. The CDR3 consists of 13 residues. V trimming: 3 bases; J trimming: 7 bases; junction bases outside the gene matches: 4. CDR1 is MGHRA, CDR2 YSYEKL, per germline. The CDR3 protein is CASSQTGDGGYTF. DNA of the CDR3: TGCGCCAGCAGCCAGACAGGGGATGGTGGCTACACCTTC.

CDR3 in DNA: TGCAGCGCCGAGGGAGGGACTAGCGGGAAAAATGAGCAGTTCTTC. Protein product: CSAEGGTSGKNEQFF. V usage is TRBV29-1 and J usage is TRBJ2-1; 13 positions match TRBD2. There are 15 residues in the CDR3. V shed 7 bases, J shed 7 bases, and the junction held 10 bases outside the gene matches. Germline V lookup: CDR1 SQVTM, CDR2 ANQGSEA.

J is TRBJ2-1 and V is TRBV11-1; 11 bases align to TRBD1. CDR1 SGHAT and CDR2 FQDESV come from the germline V gene (reference sequence). This CDR3 contains 20 residues. V lost 5 bases to trimming and J lost 0 bases; unmatched junction nucleotides: 15. The CDR3 region has the DNA TGTGCCAGCAGCGCGCCCGGGACAGGGGGAATGCTGAGCTCCTACAATGAGCAGTTCTTC. Translating gives CASSAPGTGGMLSSYNEQFF.

The chain employs TRBV15 and TRBJ1-3, with unresolved D. The CDR3 is 14 residues long. The V end was cut by 9 bases, the J end by 0 bases, with 12 bases between. CDR1 LNHNV and CDR2 YYDKDF come from the germline V gene (reference sequence). The CDR3 DNA reads as TGTGCCACTCCCTTAAGATACTCTGGAAACACCATATATTTT. This codes for CATPLRYSGNTIYF.

The sample holds one count of this clonotype. Written as DNA, the CDR3 is TGTGCCAGCTCACAAGACAGCTCTGGAAACACCATATATTTT. Translated, it gives CASSQDSSGNTIYF. The genes are TRBV18 and TRBJ1-3, with a possible D match to TRBD1 (5 bases). CDR3 size: 14 residues. V was cut by 4 bases and J by 0 bases, with 7 bases left in between. Germline values: CDR1 KGHSH, CDR2 LQKENI.

This chain joins TRBV12-3 or TRBV12-4 and TRBJ2-7; D may be TRBD2 (5 bases). V was shortened by 5 bases and J by 1 base, with 12 bases between the two germline ends. The CDR3 contains 14 residues. The CDR3 region has the DNA TGTGCCAGCAGTCTCGGACGGGGTTCCTACGAGCAGTACTTC. Amino acid sequence: CASSLGRGSYEQYF.

This clonotype was seen a few times. The rearrangement uses TRBV20-1 and TRBJ2-2, with D perhaps matching TRBD1 (7 bases). V lost 6 bases to trimming and J lost 5 bases, with 13 bases between them. This CDR3 spans 13 amino acids. Per germline, CDR1 DFQATT and CDR2 SNEGSKA (reference sequence). CDR3 bases: TGCAGTGCGCGGGACAGTTATACCGGGGAGCTGTTTTTT. Translated: CSARDSYTGELFF.

Turning to this clonotype: A read error may produce the germline difference seen at one junction end. The chain joins TRBV5-5 to TRBJ2-5, with D tentatively TRBD1 (6 bases). The length of the CDR3 is 17 residues. The germline CDR1 and CDR2 sequences are SGHKS and YYEKEE (reference sequence). CDR3 nucleotides: TGCGCCAGCAACCCAGGGGAATACCAAAACCCCCAAGAGACCCAGTACTTC. The encoded protein is CASNPGEYQNPQETQYF. Combining the CDR3 with reference TRBV5-5 and TRBJ2-5 gives the whole variable domain DAGVTQSPTHLIKTRGQQVTLRCSPISGHKSVSWYQQVLGQGPQFIFQYYEKEERGRGNFPDRFSARQFPNYSSELNVNALLLGDSALYLCASNPGEYQNPQETQYFGPGTRLLVL.

This rearrangement joins TRBV7-3 to TRBJ2-1, with D possibly TRBD1 on 6 matching bases. Germline V gene sequence: CDR1 SGHTA, CDR2 FQGTGA. Trimming removed 4 bases at V and 6 bases at J, with 13 bases between. The CDR3 totals 14 residues. The CDR3 protein is CASSSGQGINEQFF. In nucleotides, the CDR3 is TGTGCCAGCAGCTCGGGACAAGGAATCAATGAGCAGTTCTTC.

This chain joins TRBV3-1 and TRBJ1-1; no firm D call. V lost 1 base and J 0 bases, leaving 9 bases between the germline ends. The CDR3 spans 15 residues. Germline loops: CDR1 LGHDT, CDR2 YNNKEL (reference sequence). The CDR3 spells CASSQADRMNTEAFF. The CDR3 nucleotides read TGTGCCAGCAGCCAAGCCGACCGAATGAACACTGAAGCTTTCTTT.

This clonotype was picked up one time. In nucleotides, the CDR3 is TGCAGCGCCGGGACAGGGGGTCAGCCCCAGCATTTT. It codes for CSAGTGGQPQHF. The chain combines TRBV29-1 with TRBJ1-5, with 11 bases matching TRBD1. The V gene end was trimmed by 7 bases and the J gene end by 6 bases; junction bases not matched to a gene: 2. The CDR3 sequence is 12 residues long. Looked up from germline, CDR1 is SQVTM and CDR2 is ANQGSEA.

This clonotype was found a few times. The gene calls are TRBV11-2 and TRBJ2-3; D uncertain. Germline V lookup: CDR1 SGHAT, CDR2 FQNNGV. CDR3 size: 12 residues. The V end was cut by 0 bases, the J end by 2 bases, with 0 bases between. CDR3 nucleotides: TGTGCCAGCAGCTTAGACACAGATACGCAGTATTTT. Its protein is CASSLDTDTQYF.